This T cell receptor beta chain derives from a study of T cell changes during pregnancy in multiple sclerosis. Trimming cost V 2 bases and J 5 bases; bases outside gene matches: 6. The CDR3 runs 14 residues. Germline CDR1 is SGHVS and CDR2 is FNYEAQ. Using immunoSEQ multiplex PCR, the repertoire was profiled, and TCRdb retains in-frame clones only, with some absent. The data contain 40,000 or so clones, roughly 91% of them seen just once; the ten biggest clones take up 5% to 6.5%. V and J are TRBV7-6 and TRBJ2-7; 7 nucleotides agree with TRBD2. The source of this sequence is a female donor with multiple sclerosis, enrolled in a pregnancy study. The source material was CD8+ T cells from peripheral blood mononuclear cells, sampled in the second trimester of pregnancy. CDR3 protein: CASSLLGLGDEQYF. The CDR3 DNA sequence: TGTGCCAGCAGCTTACTTGGACTAGGTGACGAGCAGTACTTC.